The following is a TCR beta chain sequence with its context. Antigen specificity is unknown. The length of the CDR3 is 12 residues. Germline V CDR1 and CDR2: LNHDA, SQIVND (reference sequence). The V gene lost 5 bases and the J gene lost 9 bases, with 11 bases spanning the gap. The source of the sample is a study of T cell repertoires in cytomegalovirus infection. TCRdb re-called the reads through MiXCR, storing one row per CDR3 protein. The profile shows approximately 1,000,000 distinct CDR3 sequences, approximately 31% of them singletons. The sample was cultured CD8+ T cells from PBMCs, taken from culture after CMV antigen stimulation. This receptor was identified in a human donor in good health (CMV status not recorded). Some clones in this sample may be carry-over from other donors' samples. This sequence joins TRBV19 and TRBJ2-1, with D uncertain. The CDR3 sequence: CASSSVPGEQFF. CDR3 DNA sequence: TGTGCCAGTAGTTCCGTCCCGGGTGAGCAGTTCTTC.